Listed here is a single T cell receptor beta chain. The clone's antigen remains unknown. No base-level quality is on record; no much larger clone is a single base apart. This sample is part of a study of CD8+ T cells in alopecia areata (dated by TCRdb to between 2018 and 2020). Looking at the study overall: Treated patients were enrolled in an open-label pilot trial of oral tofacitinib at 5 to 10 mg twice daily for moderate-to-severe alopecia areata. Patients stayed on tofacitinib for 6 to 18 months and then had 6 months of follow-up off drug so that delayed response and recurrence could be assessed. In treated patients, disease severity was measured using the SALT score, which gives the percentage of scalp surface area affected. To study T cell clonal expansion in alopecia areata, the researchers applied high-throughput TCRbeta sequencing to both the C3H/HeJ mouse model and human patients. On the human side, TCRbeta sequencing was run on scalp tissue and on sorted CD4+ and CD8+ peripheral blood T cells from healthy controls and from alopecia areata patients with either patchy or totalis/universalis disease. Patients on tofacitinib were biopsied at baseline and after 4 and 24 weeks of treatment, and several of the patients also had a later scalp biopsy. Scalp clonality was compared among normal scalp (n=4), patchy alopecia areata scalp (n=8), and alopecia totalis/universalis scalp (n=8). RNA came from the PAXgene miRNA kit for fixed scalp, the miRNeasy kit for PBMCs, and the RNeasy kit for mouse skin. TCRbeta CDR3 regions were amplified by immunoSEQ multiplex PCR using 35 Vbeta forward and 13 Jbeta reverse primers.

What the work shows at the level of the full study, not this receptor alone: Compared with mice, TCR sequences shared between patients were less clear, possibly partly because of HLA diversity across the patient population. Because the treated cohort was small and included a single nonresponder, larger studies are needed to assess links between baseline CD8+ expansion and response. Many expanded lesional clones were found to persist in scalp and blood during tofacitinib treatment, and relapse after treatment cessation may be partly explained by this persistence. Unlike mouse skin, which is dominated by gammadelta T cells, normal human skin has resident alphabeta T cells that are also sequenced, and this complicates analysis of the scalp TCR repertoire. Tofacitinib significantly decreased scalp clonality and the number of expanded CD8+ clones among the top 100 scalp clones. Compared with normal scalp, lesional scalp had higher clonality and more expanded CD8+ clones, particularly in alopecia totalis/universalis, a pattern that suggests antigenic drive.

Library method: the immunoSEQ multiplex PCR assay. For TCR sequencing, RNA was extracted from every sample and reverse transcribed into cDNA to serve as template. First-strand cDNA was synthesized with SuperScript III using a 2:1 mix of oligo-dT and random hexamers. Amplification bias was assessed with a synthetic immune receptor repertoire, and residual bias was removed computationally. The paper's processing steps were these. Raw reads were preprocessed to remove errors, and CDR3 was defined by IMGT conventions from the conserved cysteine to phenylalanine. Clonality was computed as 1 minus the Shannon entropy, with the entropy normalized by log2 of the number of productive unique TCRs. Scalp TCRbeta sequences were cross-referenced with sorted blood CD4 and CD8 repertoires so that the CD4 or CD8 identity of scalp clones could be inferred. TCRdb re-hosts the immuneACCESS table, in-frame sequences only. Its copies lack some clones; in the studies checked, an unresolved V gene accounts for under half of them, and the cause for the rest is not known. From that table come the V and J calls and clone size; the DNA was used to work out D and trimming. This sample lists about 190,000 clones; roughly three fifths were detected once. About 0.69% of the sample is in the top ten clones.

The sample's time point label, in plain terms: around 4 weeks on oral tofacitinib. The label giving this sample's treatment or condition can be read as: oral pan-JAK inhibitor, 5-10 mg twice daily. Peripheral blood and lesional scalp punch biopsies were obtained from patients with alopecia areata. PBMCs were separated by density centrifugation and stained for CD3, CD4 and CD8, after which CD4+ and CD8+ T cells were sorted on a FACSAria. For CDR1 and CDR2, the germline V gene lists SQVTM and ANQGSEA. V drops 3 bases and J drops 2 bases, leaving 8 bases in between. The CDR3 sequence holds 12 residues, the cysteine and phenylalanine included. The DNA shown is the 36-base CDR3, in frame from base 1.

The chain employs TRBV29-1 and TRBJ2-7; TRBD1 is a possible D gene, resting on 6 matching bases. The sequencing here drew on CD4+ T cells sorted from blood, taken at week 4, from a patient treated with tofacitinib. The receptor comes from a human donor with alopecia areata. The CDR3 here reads CSVDQGTYEQYF. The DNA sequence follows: TGCAGCGTTGATCAGGGGACCTACGAGCAGTACTTC.